This T cell receptor beta chain was documented in a study of shared clonotypes between healthy human individuals. As to this clone: Its antigen is undetermined.

Assay: immunoSEQ multiplex PCR; the TCRdb copy retains only in-frame clones and omits some. The repertoire holds around 2.5 million clones, with over 85% as singletons. Whole-study results and caveats: The sharing of roughly 5% of naive CD4 clonotypes was seen across a handful of donors.

The V end lost 2 bases, the J end lost 3 bases, and 14 bases lay between the germline ends. The CDR3 spans 16 residues. Looked up from germline, CDR1 is MNHNY and CDR2 is SVGAGI (reference sequence). The chain carries TRBV6-6 and TRBJ1-5; no reliable D call. The sequence was obtained from a man aged 18 to 29 in good health. Some clones in this sample may be carry-over from other donors' samples. Specimen: naive CD4+ T cells from PBMCs. Subset here: CD45RA+ positively selected. CDR3 protein: CASSYGTPVANQPQHF. The CDR3 coding sequence is TGTGCCAGCAGTTACGGAACACCGGTGGCCAATCAGCCCCAGCATTTT.